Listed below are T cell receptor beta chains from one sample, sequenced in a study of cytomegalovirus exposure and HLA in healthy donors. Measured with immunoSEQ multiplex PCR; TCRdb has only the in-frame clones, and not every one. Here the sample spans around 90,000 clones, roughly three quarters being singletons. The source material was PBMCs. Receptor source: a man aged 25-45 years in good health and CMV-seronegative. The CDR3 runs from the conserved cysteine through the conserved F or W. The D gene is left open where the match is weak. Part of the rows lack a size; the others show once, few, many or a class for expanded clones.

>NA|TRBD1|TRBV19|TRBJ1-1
CASRSTGGSTEAFF
TGTGCCAGTAGGTCAACAGGGGGTAGCACTGAAGCTTTCTTT
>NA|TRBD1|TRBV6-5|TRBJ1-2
CAIGQGAGGYTF
TGTGCCATCGGACAGGGGGCGGGAGGCTACACCTTC
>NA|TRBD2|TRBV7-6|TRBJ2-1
CASSLGLAGEYNEQFF
TGTGCCAGCAGCTTAGGATTGGCGGGGGAGTATAATGAGCAGTTCTTC
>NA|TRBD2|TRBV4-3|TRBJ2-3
CASSQDRGGADTQYF
TGCGCCAGCAGCCAAGATCGCGGGGGGGCAGATACGCAGTATTTT
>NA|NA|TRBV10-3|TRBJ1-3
CAISWTVGNTIYF
TGTGCCATCAGTTGGACAGTCGGAAACACCATATATTTT
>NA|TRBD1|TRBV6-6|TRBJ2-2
CASRDRGPGELFF
TGTGCCAGCCGGGACAGGGGGCCCGGGGAGCTGTTTTTT
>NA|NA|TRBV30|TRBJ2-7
CAWSGQNYEQYF
TGTGCCTGGAGTGGACAGAACTACGAGCAGTACTTC
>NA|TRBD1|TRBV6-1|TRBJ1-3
CASRWTGSSGNTIYF
TGTGCCAGCAGGTGGACAGGCTCCTCTGGAAACACCATATATTTT
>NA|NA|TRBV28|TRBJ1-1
CASSLRGEAFF
TGTGCCAGCAGTTTAAGGGGCGAAGCTTTCTTT
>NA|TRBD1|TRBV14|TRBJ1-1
CASSPRTGGNTEAFF
TGTGCCAGCAGCCCTAGGACAGGGGGGAACACTGAAGCTTTCTTT
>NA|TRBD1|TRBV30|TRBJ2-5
CALSLQGAGETQYF
TGTGCCCTAAGTCTTCAGGGGGCCGGGGAGACCCAGTACTTC
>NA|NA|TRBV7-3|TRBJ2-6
CASSLTVRVGANVLTF
TGTGCCAGCAGCTTAACGGTCCGGGTTGGGGCCAACGTCCTGACTTTC
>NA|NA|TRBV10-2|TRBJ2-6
CASSDFPGKALVSGANVLTF
TGCGCCAGCAGTGATTTCCCAGGGAAGGCTTTGGTTTCTGGGGCCAACGTCCTGACTTTC
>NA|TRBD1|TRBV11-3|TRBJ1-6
CASSLEDRVSGNSPLHF
TGTGCCAGCAGCTTAGAGGACAGGGTCTCGGGTAATTCACCCCTCCACTTT
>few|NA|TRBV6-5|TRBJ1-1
CASSWATSGTEAFF
TGTGCCAGCAGTTGGGCAACCAGCGGGACTGAAGCTTTCTTT
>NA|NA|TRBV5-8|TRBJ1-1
CASSLNVRGGTEAFF
TGTGCCAGCAGCTTAAACGTCAGGGGAGGGACTGAAGCTTTCTTT
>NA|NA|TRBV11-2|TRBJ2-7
CASSLVLGAAYEQYF
TGTGCCAGCAGCTTAGTACTGGGGGCTGCCTACGAGCAGTACTTC
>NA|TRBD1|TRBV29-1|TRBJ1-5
CSVTAGTGGNQPQHF
TGCAGCGTAACGGCCGGGACAGGGGGCAATCAGCCCCAGCATTTT
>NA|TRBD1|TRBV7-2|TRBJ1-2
CASSLAPGQGVLGYTF
TGTGCCAGCAGCTTAGCACCGGGACAGGGGGTTCTGGGCTACACCTTC
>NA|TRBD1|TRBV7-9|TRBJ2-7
CASRPPSTGGRDEQYF
TGTGCCAGCAGGCCTCCATCTACAGGGGGTAGAGACGAGCAGTACTTC
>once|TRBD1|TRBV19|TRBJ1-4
CATTAGTGGEVFNEKLFF
TGTGCCACAACAGCCGGGACAGGGGGCGAGGTCTTTAATGAAAAACTGTTTTTT
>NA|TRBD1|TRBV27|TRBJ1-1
CASSPTGAPEAFF
TGTGCCAGCAGTCCAACAGGGGCCCCTGAAGCTTTCTTT
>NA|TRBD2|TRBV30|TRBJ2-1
CAWGISGASNEQFF
TGTGCCTGGGGAATTAGCGGGGCGTCCAATGAGCAGTTCTTC
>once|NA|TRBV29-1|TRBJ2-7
CSVEIDSHPGYEQYF
TGCAGCGTTGAAATCGACAGCCACCCAGGCTACGAGCAGTACTTC
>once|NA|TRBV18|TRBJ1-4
CASSPASARVNEKLFF
TGTGCCAGCTCACCGGCCTCTGCCAGGGTTAATGAAAAACTGTTTTTT
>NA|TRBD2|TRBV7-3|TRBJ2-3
CASSLRGLVLDTQYF
TGTGCCAGCAGCTTACGGGGACTAGTGTTAGATACGCAGTATTTT
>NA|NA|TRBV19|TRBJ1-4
CASRRQATNEKLFF
TGTGCCAGTAGGCGACAAGCAACTAATGAAAAACTGTTTTTT
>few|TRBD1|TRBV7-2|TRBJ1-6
CASSPDRVDSPLHF
TGTGCCAGCAGCCCGGACAGGGTCGACTCACCCCTCCACTTT
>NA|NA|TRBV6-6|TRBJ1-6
CASRNRAGDSPLHF
TGTGCCAGCAGGAACAGGGCAGGGGATTCACCCCTCCACTTT
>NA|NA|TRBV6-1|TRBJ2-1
CASSELVTLYNEQFF
TGTGCCAGCAGTGAACTGGTGACATTATACAATGAGCAGTTCTTC
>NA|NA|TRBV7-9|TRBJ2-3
CASSLVLASDTQYF
TGTGCCAGCAGCTTAGTCCTAGCATCAGATACGCAGTATTTT
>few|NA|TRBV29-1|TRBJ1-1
CSVEVLGGAFF
TGCAGCGTGGAGGTCCTCGGTGGAGCTTTCTTT
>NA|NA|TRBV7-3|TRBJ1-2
CASSPSGADGYTF
TGTGCCAGCAGCCCGTCCGGAGCGGATGGCTACACCTTC
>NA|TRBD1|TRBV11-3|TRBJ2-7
CASSLRDRGSYEQYF
TGTGCCAGCAGCCTTAGGGACAGGGGTTCCTACGAGCAGTACTTC
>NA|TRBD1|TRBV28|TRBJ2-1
CASSLGQGALVEQFF
TGTGCCAGCAGTTTAGGACAGGGGGCGCTGGTTGAACAGTTCTTC
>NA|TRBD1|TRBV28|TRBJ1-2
CASSRPGQGYGYTF
TGTGCCAGCAGCCGACCGGGACAGGGCTATGGCTACACCTTC
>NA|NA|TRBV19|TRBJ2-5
CASSLDIFMETQYF
TGTGCCAGTAGTCTGGACATCTTCATGGAGACCCAGTACTTC
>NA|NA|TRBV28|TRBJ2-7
CASSRALQGREQYF
TGTGCCAGCAGCCGAGCCCTACAGGGTCGGGAGCAGTACTTC
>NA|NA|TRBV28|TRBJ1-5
CASSDSFNQPQHF
TGTGCCAGCTCGGACAGTTTTAATCAGCCCCAGCATTTT
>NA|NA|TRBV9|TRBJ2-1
CASSVALGVHSSYNEQFF
TGTGCCAGCAGCGTAGCTCTTGGAGTCCATAGCTCCTACAATGAGCAGTTCTTC
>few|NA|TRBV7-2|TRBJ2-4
CASSLTGQAGKNIQYF
TGTGCCAGCAGCTTGACAGGTCAAGCAGGCAAAAACATTCAGTACTTC
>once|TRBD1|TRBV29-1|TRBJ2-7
CSVEDHRGHPSYEQYF
TGCAGCGTTGAAGACCACAGGGGGCATCCCTCCTACGAGCAGTACTTC
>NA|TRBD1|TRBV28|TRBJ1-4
CASSTGTGGLVSIF
TGTGCCAGCAGCACCGGGACAGGGGGCTTGGTTTCGATATTT
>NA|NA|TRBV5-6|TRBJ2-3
CASSLGQLTDTQYF
TGTGCCAGCAGCTTGGGTCAGTTGACAGATACGCAGTATTTT
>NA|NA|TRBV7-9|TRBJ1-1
CASSPRGGNTEAFF
TGTGCCAGCAGCCCCCGAGGGGGAAACACTGAAGCTTTCTTT
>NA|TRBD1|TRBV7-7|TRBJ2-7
CASSLETGLSYEQYF
TGTGCCAGCAGCTTAGAGACAGGGCTCTCCTACGAGCAGTACTTC
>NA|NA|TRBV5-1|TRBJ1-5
CASSLEGFGSQPQHF
TGCGCCAGCAGCTTGGAGGGGTTTGGAAGTCAGCCCCAGCATTTT
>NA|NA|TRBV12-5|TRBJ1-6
CASGLVPSALYNSPLHF
TGTGCTAGTGGTTTGGTACCTAGTGCTTTATATAATTCACCCCTCCACTTT
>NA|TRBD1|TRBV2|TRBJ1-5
CASSEGQGSYSNQPQHF
TGTGCCAGCAGTGAAGGACAGGGGAGTTATAGCAATCAGCCCCAGCATTTT
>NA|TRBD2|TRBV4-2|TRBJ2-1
CASSQVAPTAAGGPNNEQFF
TGTGCCAGCAGCCAAGTGGCTCCTACGGCAGCGGGGGGGCCTAATAATGAGCAGTTCTTC
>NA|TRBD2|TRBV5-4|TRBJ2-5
CASSLESGGAETQYF
TGTGCCAGCAGTCTCGAAAGCGGGGGGGCGGAGACCCAGTACTTC